This entry describes one T cell receptor beta chain. This sample is drawn from a study of blood T cell repertoires in COVID-19. Germline V gene data show CDR1 as SGDLS and CDR2 as YYNGEE. Trimming at V came to 3 bases and at J to 7 bases, leaving 7 bases not matched to a gene. This CDR3 is built from 16 residues. Sequenced by immunoSEQ multiplex PCR; TCRdb stores in-frame clones only, minus some. Of fewer than 350,000 clones detected, 87% appear once; the ten largest clones hold roughly 8.9%. The origin of this receptor is a man in his thirties or forties with COVID-19, enrolled during active disease. The chain joins TRBV9 to TRBJ2-1, with TRBD2 matching 13 bases. The specimen was peripheral blood. In DNA form, the CDR3 reads TGTGCCAGCAGCGCCACGGGGACTAGCGGGATAAATGAGCAGTTCTTC. Translating gives CASSATGTSGINEQFF. The full variable domain, completed using reference TRBV9 and TRBJ2-1, is DSGVTQTPKHLITATGQRVTLRCSPRSGDLSVYWYQQSLDQGLQFLIQYYNGEERAKGNILERFSAQQFPDLHSELNLSSLELGDSALYFCASSATGTSGINEQFFGPGTRLTVL.